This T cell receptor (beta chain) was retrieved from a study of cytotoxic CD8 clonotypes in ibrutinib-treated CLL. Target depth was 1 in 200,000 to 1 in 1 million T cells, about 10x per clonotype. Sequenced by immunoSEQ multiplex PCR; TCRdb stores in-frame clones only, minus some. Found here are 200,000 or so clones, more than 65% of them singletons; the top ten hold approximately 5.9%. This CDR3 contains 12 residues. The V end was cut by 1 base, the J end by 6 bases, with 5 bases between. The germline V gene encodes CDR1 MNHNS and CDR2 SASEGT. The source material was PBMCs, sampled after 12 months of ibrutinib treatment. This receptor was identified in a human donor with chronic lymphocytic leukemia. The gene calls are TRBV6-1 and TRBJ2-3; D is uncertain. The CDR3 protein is CASSEDNDTQYF. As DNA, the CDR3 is TGTGCCAGCAGTGAAGACAACGATACGCAGTATTTT.